Following are 24 T cell receptor beta chains from one sample sequenced in a study of cytomegalovirus exposure and HLA in healthy donors. Use of 60 Vbeta and 13 Jbeta primers characterized the PCR. Clones were sequenced by immunoSEQ multiplex PCR, and TCRdb holds only the in-frame ones, with some missing. The repertoire table contains about 54,000 clones. The sample consisted of PBMCs. The receptors shown here come from a woman between 35 and 50 years old in good health and CMV-seronegative.

The V gene is TRBV30, the J gene TRBJ1-5, with 7 nucleotides matching TRBD1. This CDR3 has 14 residues. Germline loops: CDR1 GTSNPN, CDR2 SVGIG (reference sequence). V lost 5 bases, J lost 5 bases, and 9 bases stayed unmatched. For the CDR3, the DNA is TGTGCCTGGTCCTCGGAGGGGGCACATCAGCCCCAGCATTTT. Protein sequence: CAWSSEGAHQPQHF. Full variable domain (outside the CDR3, taken from reference TRBV30 and TRBJ1-5): SQTIHQWPATLVQPVGSPLSLECTVEGTSNPNLYWYRQAAGRGLQLLFYSVGIGQISSEVPQNLSASRPQDRQFILSSKKLLLSDSGFYLCAWSSEGAHQPQHFGDGTRLSIL.

This chain connects TRBV11-2 to TRBJ1-2; TRBD1 agrees at 7 bases. Germline CDR1 SGHAT, CDR2 FQNNGV. The junction had 8 bases not matched to a gene; V was cut back by 2 bases and J by 2 bases. The CDR3 runs 16 residues. In nucleotides, the CDR3 is TGTGCCAGCAGCTTACCCGGGACAGAGGGGAACTATGGCTACACCTTC. Protein sequence: CASSLPGTEGNYGYTF.

The chain joins TRBV2 to TRBJ1-5; D is possibly TRBD1 (5 bases). CDR3 length: 15 amino acids. Germline CDR1 SNHLY, CDR2 FYNNEI. Trimming pared 7 bases from V and 6 bases from J, leaving 19 bases between. The CDR3 here is CASTPSEGDSQPQHF. DNA of the CDR3: TGTGCCAGCACCCCCTCCGAAGGGGATAGTCAGCCCCAGCATTTT. Full variable domain (outside the CDR3, taken from reference TRBV2 and TRBJ1-5): EPEVTQTPSHQVTQMGQEVILRCVPISNHLYFYWYRQILGQKVEFLVSFYNNEISEKSEIFDDQFSVERPDGSNFTLKIRSTKLEDSAMYFCASTPSEGDSQPQHFGDGTRLSIL.

The V and J genes are TRBV6-5 and TRBJ1-2; 8 nucleotides line up with TRBD1. The length of the CDR3 is 14 residues. CDR1 and CDR2 from the germline V gene are MNHEY and SVGAGI. Trimming took 5 bases from V and 6 from J; bases not matched to a gene: 8. The CDR3 bases are TGTGCCAGCAGTCCAGGGGGCAGCGCGGATGGCTACACCTTC. Its translation: CASSPGGSADGYTF.

The gene calls are TRBV7-2 and TRBJ1-1; a possible D gene is TRBD1 (6 bases). The CDR3 has 17 residues. The V end was cut by 6 bases, the J end by 1 base, with 21 bases between. The germline V gene encodes CDR1 SGHTA and CDR2 FQGNSA. Here the CDR3 DNA reads TGTGCCAGCAGTTCGTTAACAGGGAGGGGAGAGAACACTGAAGCTTTCTTT. Translation: CASSSLTGRGENTEAFF.

J is TRBJ2-2 and V is TRBV5-6; 9 bases map to TRBD2. CDR1 SGHDT and CDR2 YYEEEE come from the germline V gene. V dropped 0 bases and J dropped 6; count of bases not matched to a gene: 9. The CDR3 runs 17 residues. The chain's CDR3 is CASSLVTTSGSSGELFF. CDR3 nucleotides: TGTGCCAGCAGCTTGGTAACGACTAGCGGATCGTCCGGGGAGCTGTTTTTT.

Comment on this clone: Relative to the germline gene, one junction end is altered; a read error may explain this. V usage is TRBV10-3 and J usage is TRBJ1-1; D gene ambiguous. The CDR3 length is 14 residues. CDR1 is ENHRY, CDR2 SYGVKD, per germline. This chain's CDR3 is CAISEDINRSEDFF. The CDR3 nucleotides read TGTGCCATCAGTGAGGACATTAACAGATCTGAAGATTTCTTT.

Concerning this clone itself: The junction departs from germline at one end; a sequencing error may be responsible. The chain is built from TRBV7-8 and TRBJ1-5; D ambiguous. The CDR3 loop spans 16 amino acids. Germline V lookup: CDR1 SGHVS, CDR2 FQNEAQ. CDR3 region: CASTLGGFGAEQPQHF. CDR3 nucleotide sequence: TGTGCCAGCACCTTAGGAGGGTTTGGAGCGGAACAGCCCCAGCATTTT.

The rearrangement links TRBV14 to TRBJ1-1; a possible D gene is TRBD1 (6 bases). Trimming left V 5 bases short and J 3 bases short, with 16 bases between. Germline V lookup: CDR1 SGHDN, CDR2 FVKESK. This CDR3 spans 15 amino acids. DNA for the CDR3: TGTGCCAGCAGCGGTATGACAGGCGTACACACTGAAGCTTTCTTT. Translation gives CASSGMTGVHTEAFF.

This chain joins TRBV28 and TRBJ2-5; 7 nucleotides match TRBD1. The CDR3 runs to 15 residues. Trimming at V came to 3 bases and at J to 3 bases, leaving 7 bases not matched to a gene. CDR1 is MDHEN and CDR2 is SYDVKM in the germline V gene. DNA for the CDR3: TGTGCCAGCAGTTTCCCGTTGACAGGGAAAGAGACCCAGTACTTC. Amino acids: CASSFPLTGKETQYF.

The chain is built from TRBV9 and TRBJ2-5, with 8 bases fitting TRBD1. V was clipped by 1 base and J by 5 bases; unmatched bases: 10. Germline V lookup: CDR1 SGDLS, CDR2 YYNGEE. The CDR3 sequence is 16 residues long. The CDR3 bases are TGTGCCAGCAGCGTAACAGGGGGATCAGGCATGGAGACCCAGTACTTC. Residues: CASSVTGGSGMETQYF.

This chain links TRBV20-1 with TRBJ2-1, with TRBD1 as a possible D gene (6 bases). V was trimmed by 6 bases and J by 11 bases, leaving 14 bases between them. There are 11 residues in the CDR3. Germline CDR1 and CDR2: DFQATT and SNEGSKA (reference sequence). The CDR3 protein is CSARNRDKQFF. The DNA for the CDR3 is TGCAGTGCCCGGAACCGGGACAAGCAGTTCTTC.

The chain recombines TRBV30 with TRBJ2-3; 7 nucleotides match TRBD2. Germline assignment: CDR1 GTSNPN and CDR2 SVGIG (reference sequence). This CDR3 is built from 12 residues. V lost 0 bases and J lost 8; bases outside the gene matches: 2. This CDR3 is CAWSVQRGTQYF. In nucleotides, the CDR3 is TGTGCCTGGAGTGTACAGCGGGGTACGCAGTATTTT.

This chain links TRBV7-2 with TRBJ2-5; D perhaps matches TRBD1 (7 bases). The CDR3 contains 14 residues. Germline CDR1 and CDR2: SGHTA and FQGNSA. V was trimmed by 1 base and J by 5 bases, leaving 11 bases between them. The CDR3 DNA reads as TGTGCCAGCAGCTTAGGGACAGGAGGGGAGACCCAGTACTTC. Residues: CASSLGTGGETQYF.

This rearrangement joins TRBV7-8 to TRBJ2-7, with 7 bases matching TRBD2. Germline V CDR1 and CDR2: SGHVS, FQNEAQ. V gave up 3 bases and J gave up 4 bases; unmatched junction bases: 9. The CDR3 length is 15 residues. The CDR3 is CASSFRFGGSYEQYF. For the CDR3, the DNA is TGTGCCAGCAGCTTCAGGTTTGGCGGGAGTTACGAGCAGTACTTC.

The chain joins TRBV7-2 to TRBJ1-1; a weak D match, TRBD1 (6 bases). CDR3 length: 15 residues. Looked up from germline, CDR1 is SGHTA and CDR2 is FQGNSA. V was trimmed by 4 bases and J by 5 bases, leaving 17 bases between them. CDR3 coding DNA: TGTGCCAGCAGCTCCCAGACAGGAGTAGCGACTGAAGCTTTCTTT. This codes for CASSSQTGVATEAFF.

The chain carries TRBV30 and TRBJ1-2, with 7 bases fitting TRBD1. Germline values: CDR1 GTSNPN, CDR2 SVGIG (reference sequence). V trimming: 4 bases; J trimming: 5 bases; junction bases outside the gene matches: 7. This CDR3 comprises 13 residues. CDR3 loop: CAWIRQGGYGYTF. CDR3 DNA: TGTGCCTGGATAAGACAGGGAGGTTATGGCTACACCTTC.

To note about this clone: Other DNA sequences within the sample encode an identical CDR3. The chain has TRBV5-1 and TRBJ2-5; D remains unclear. The ends were cut back, 4 bases at V and 2 bases at J, with 12 bases in the middle. Germline lookup yields CDR1 SGHRS and CDR2 YFSETQ. This CDR3 has 14 amino acids. The CDR3 DNA is TGCGCCAGCAGCGAGAGAACAGATCAAGAGACCCAGTACTTC. It specifies CASSERTDQETQYF.

The chain uses TRBV4-3 and TRBJ2-3; TRBD1 might be the D (5 bases). Germline CDR1 LGHNA, CDR2 YSLEER. The V end was cut by 6 bases, the J end by 3 bases, with 19 bases between. CDR3 length equals 16 residues. CDR3 sequence (DNA): TGCGCCAGCAGTGAACAGGTTTTTCTCGGGACAGATACGCAGTATTTT. Its protein is CASSEQVFLGTDTQYF.

The chain uses TRBV4-3 and TRBJ2-5; tentative D call: TRBD1 (8 bases). This CDR3 contains 16 residues. The germline V and J ends were trimmed by 1 base and 2 bases, with 14 bases remaining between them. Germline CDR1 reads LGHNA; CDR2 reads YSLEER. This chain's CDR3 is CASSQGNRGGQETQYF. The CDR3 coding sequence is TGCGCCAGCAGCCAAGGGAACAGGGGGGGGCAAGAGACCCAGTACTTC.

The chain employs TRBV4-3 and TRBJ1-6, with TRBD1 matching over 8 bases. Germline CDR1 and CDR2: LGHNA and YSLEER. V shed 1 base and J 7 bases; nucleotides not matched to a gene: 15. This CDR3 contains 19 residues. CDR3: CASSQAPRQGWPMNSPLHF. CDR3 bases: TGCGCCAGCAGCCAAGCCCCGAGACAGGGGTGGCCTATGAATTCACCCCTCCACTTT.

This chain links TRBV5-1 with TRBJ2-3, with D possibly matching TRBD2 (5 bases). The length of the CDR3 is 15 residues. CDR1 is SGHRS and CDR2 is YFSETQ in the germline V gene. Trimming stripped 0 bases from V and 1 base from J, with 9 bases between. The CDR3 reads CASSLVSRGTDTQYF. The CDR3 coding sequence is TGCGCCAGCAGCTTGGTCTCGCGGGGCACAGATACGCAGTATTTT.

The chain links TRBV4-2 to TRBJ2-3; D possibly corresponds to TRBD1 (5 bases). The V gene lost 1 base and the J gene lost 1 base, with 9 bases spanning the gap. The germline V gene encodes CDR1 LGHNA and CDR2 YNFKEQ. The CDR3 is 15 amino acids. In DNA form, the CDR3 reads TGTGCCAGCAGCCAAGGGGGCTTAGGCACAGATACGCAGTATTTT. Translating it yields CASSQGGLGTDTQYF.

The genes are TRBV4-1 and TRBJ2-1, with 12 nucleotides matching TRBD2. The CDR3 spans 18 residues. Germline CDR1 MGHRA, CDR2 YSYEKL. Trimming removed 1 base from V and 3 bases from J; junction bases left unmatched: 7. CDR3 amino acids: CASSQVDMGLAGYNEQFF. CDR3 DNA sequence: TGCGCCAGCAGCCAAGTCGATATGGGACTAGCGGGCTACAATGAGCAGTTCTTC.